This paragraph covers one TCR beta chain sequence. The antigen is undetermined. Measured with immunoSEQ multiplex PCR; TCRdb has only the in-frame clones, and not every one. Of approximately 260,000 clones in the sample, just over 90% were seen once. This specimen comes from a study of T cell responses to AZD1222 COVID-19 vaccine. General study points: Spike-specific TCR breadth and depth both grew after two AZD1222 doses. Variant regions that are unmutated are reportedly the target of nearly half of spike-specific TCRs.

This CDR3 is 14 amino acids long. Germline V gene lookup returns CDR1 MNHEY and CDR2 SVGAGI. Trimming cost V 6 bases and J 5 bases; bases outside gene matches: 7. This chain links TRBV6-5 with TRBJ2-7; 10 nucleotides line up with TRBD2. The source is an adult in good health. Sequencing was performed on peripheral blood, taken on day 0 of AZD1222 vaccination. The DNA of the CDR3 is TGTGCCAGCAGGGAGCTAGCGGGAGAGGACGAGCAGTACTTC. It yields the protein CASRELAGEDEQYF.